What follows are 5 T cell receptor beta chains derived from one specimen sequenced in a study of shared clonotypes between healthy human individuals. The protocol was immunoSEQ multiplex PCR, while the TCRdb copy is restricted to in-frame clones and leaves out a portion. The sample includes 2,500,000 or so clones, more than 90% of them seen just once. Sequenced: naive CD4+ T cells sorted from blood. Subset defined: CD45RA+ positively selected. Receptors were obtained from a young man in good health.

CDR3 protein: CASSGHLADTQYF. In DNA, the CDR3 is TGCGCCAGCAGTGGCCATCTAGCGGATACGCAGTATTTT. This rearrangement joins TRBV10-1 to TRBJ2-3, with D possibly TRBD2 on 6 matching bases. The CDR3 is 13 amino acids. V was shortened by 4 bases and J by 6 bases, with 11 bases between the two germline ends. Germline V lookup: CDR1 WNHNN, CDR2 SYGVQD (reference sequence).

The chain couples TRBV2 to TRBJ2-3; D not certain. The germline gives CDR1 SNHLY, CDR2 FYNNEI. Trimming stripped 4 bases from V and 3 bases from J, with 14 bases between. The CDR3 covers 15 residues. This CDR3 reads CASSVSVSPTDTQYF. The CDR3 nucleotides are TGTGCCAGCAGTGTAAGTGTATCCCCTACAGATACGCAGTATTTT.

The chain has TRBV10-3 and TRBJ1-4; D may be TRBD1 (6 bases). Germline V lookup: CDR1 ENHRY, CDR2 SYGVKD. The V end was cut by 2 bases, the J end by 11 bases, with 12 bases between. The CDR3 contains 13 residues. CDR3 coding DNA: TGTGCCATCAGTGAGCCCTTGGGGGCGAAACTGTTTTTT. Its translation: CAISEPLGAKLFF.

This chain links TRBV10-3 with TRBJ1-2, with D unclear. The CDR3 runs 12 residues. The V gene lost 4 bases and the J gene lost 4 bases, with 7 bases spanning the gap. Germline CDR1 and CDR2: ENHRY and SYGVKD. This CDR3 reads CAISGEPYGYTF. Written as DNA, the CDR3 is TGTGCCATCAGTGGGGAGCCCTATGGCTACACCTTC.

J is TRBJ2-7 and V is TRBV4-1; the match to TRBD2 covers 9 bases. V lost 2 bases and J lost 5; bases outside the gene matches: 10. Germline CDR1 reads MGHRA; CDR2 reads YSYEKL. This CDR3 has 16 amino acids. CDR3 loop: CASSQNQLAGSDEQYF. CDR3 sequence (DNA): TGCGCCAGCAGCCAAAACCAGCTAGCGGGAAGCGACGAGCAGTACTTC.